This T cell receptor beta chain was captured by sequencing in a study of blood T cells in healthy people across ages. It was with a sample-barcoded 5' primer and a J-beta primer mix that a second PCR of roughly 7 to 12 cycles was run. TCRdb reanalysed the 5' RACE reads using MiXCR and keeps one entry per CDR3 protein. The repertoire holds about 1.7 million distinct CDR3 sequences, 28% seen once, with more than 6% in the top ten. Peripheral blood samples of 9 to 10 milliliters were drawn from each donor. Overall study findings and caveats: Estimated diversity, derived from one million T cells, was regarded as an underestimate. Diversity of TCR beta per million T cells declined in a roughly linear way with age.

Germline lookup yields CDR1 SGHAT and CDR2 FQNNGV. V shed 5 bases and J 5 bases; nucleotides not matched to a gene: 5. CDR3 length: 14 amino acids. This clonotype appeared a few times. Its cognate antigen is unknown. The sequence was collected from a young woman in good health. The chain combines TRBV11-2 with TRBJ1-5; the match to TRBD1 covers 8 bases. Sample: blood. CDR3 DNA: TGTGCCAGCAGCACTACAGGGGGTCATCAGCCCCAGCATTTT. It is translated as CASSTTGGHQPQHF.